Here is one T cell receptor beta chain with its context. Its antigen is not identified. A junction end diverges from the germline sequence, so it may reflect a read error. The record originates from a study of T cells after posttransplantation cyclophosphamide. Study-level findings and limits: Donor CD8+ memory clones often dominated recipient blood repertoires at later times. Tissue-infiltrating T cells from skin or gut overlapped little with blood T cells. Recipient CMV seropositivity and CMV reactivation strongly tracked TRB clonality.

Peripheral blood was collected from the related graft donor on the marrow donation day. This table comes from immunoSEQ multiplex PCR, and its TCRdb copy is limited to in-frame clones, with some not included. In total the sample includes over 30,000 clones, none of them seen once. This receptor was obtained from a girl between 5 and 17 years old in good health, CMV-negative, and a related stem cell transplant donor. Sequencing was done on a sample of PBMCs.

For the CDR3, the DNA is TGTGTCAGCAGCGCCCCTGGACTAGCGGCCTACAATGAGCAGTTCTTC. Its translation is CVSSAPGLAAYNEQFF. The V gene is TRBV7-3, the J gene TRBJ2-1, with TRBD2 identical over 10 bases. The V gene's germline CDR1 is SGHTA and CDR2 FQGTGA. The CDR3 spans 16 residues.